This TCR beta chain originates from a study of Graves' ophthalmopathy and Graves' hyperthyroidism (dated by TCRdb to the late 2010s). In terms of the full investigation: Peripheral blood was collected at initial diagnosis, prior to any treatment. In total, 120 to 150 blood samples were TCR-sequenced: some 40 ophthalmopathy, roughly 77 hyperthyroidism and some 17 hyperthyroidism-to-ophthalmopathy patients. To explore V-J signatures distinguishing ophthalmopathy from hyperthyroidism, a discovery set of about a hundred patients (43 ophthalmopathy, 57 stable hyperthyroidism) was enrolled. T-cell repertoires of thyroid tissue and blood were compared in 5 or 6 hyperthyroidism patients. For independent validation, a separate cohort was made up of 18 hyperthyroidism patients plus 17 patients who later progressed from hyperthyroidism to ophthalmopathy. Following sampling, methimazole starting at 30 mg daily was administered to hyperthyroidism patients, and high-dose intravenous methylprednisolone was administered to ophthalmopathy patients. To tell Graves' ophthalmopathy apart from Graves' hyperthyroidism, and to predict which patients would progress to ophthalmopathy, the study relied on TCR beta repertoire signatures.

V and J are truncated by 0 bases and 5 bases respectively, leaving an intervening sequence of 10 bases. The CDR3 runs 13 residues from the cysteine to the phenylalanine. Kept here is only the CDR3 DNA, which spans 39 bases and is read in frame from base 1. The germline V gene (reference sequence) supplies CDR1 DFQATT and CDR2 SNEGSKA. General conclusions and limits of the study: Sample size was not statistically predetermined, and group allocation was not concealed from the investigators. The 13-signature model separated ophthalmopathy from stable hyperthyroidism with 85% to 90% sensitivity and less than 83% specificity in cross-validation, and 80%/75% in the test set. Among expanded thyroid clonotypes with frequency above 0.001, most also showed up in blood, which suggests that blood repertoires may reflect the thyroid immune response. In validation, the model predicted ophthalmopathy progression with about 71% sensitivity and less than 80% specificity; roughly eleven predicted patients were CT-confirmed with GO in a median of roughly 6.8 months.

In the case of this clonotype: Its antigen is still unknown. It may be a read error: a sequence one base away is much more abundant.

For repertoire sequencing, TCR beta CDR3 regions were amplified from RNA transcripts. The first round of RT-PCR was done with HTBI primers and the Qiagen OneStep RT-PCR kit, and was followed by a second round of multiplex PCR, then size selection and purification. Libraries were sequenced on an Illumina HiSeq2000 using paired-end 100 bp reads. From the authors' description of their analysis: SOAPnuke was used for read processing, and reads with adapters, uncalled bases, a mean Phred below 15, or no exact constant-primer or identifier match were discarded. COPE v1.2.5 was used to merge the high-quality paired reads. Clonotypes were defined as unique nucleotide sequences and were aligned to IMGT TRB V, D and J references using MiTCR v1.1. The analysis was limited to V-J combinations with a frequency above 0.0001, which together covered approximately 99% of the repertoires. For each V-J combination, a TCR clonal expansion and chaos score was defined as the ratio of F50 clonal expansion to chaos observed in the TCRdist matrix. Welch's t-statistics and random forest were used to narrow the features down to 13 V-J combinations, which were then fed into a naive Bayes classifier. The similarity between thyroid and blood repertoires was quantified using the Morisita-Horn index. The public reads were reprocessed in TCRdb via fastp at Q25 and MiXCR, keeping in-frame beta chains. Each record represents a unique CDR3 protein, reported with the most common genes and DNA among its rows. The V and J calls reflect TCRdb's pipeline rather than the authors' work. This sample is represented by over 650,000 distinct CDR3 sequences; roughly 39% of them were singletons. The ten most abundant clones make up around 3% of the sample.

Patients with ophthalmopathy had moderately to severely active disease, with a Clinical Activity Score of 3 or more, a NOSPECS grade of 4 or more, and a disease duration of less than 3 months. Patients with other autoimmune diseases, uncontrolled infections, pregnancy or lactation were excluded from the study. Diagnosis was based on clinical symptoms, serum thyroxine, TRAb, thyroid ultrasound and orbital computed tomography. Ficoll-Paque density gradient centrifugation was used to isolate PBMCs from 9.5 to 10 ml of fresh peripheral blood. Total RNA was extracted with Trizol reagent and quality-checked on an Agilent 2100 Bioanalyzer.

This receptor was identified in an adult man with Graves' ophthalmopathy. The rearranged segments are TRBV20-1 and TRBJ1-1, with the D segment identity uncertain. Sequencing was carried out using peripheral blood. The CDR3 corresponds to CSARDPVGTEAFF. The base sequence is TGCAGTGCTAGAGATCCGGTAGGGACTGAAGCTTTCTTT.